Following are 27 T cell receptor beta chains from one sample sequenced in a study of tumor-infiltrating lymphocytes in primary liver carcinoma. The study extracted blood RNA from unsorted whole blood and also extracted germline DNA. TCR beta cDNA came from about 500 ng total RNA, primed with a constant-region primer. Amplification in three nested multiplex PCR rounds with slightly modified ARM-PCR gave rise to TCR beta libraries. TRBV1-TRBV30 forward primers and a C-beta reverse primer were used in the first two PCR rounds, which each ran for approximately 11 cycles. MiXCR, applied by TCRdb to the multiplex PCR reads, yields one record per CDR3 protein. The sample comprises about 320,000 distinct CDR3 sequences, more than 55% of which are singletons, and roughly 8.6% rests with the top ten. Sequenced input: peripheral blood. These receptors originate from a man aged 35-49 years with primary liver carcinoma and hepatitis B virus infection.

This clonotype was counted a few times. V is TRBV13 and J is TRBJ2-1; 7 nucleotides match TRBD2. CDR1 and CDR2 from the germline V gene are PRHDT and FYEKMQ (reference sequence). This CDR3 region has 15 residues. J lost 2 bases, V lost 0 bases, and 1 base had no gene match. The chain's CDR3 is CASSLGGRAYNEQFF. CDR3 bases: TGTGCCAGCAGCTTAGGAGGGAGGGCCTACAATGAGCAGTTCTTC. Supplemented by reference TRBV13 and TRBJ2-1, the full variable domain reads AAGVIQSPRHLIKEKRETATLKCYPIPRHDTVYWYQQGPGQDPQFLISFYEKMQSDKGSIPDRFSAQQFSDYHSELNMSSLELGDSALYFCASSLGGRAYNEQFFGPGTRLTVL.

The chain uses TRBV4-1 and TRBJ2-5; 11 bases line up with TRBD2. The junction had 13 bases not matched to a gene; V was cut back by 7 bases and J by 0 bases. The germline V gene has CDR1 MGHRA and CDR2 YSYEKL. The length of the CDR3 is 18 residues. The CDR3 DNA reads TGCGCCAGCACCCCCTGGAGACTAGCGGGACTGTACCAAGAGACCCAGTACTTC. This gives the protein CASTPWRLAGLYQETQYF.

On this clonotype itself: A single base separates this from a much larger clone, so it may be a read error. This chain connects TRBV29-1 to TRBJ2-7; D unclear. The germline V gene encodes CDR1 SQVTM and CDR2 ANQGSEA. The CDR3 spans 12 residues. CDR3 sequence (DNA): TGCAGAGTTGAACACGGGTCCTACGAGCAGTACTTC. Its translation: CRVEHGSYEQYF.

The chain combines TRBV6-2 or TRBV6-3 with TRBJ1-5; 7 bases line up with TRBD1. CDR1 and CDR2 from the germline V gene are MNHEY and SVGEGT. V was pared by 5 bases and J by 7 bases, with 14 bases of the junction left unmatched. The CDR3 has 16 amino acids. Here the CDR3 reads CASSEVGQVQGQPQHF. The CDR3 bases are TGTGCCAGCAGTGAGGTAGGACAGGTCCAGGGGCAGCCCCAGCATTTT.

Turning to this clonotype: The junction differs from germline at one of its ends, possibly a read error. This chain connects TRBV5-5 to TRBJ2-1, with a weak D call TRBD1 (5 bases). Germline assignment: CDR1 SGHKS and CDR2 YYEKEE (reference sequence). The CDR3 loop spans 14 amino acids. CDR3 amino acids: CASSTPYRNGEQSF. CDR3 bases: TGTGCCAGCAGCACCCCATACAGGAACGGCGAGCAGTCCTTC.

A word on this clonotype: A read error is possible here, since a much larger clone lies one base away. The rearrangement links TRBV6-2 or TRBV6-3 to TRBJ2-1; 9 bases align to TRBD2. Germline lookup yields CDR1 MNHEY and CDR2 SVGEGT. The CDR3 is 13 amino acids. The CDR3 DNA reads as TGTGCCAGCAGTTCGAATAGCGGGAGCCGATATATCTTC. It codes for CASSSNSGSRYIF.

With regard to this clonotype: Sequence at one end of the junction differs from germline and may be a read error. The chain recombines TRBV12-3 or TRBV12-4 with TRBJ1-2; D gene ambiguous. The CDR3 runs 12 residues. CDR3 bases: TGTGCCAACAGTCCCGGCGAGGGTTGCTACACCTTC. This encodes CANSPGEGCYTF.

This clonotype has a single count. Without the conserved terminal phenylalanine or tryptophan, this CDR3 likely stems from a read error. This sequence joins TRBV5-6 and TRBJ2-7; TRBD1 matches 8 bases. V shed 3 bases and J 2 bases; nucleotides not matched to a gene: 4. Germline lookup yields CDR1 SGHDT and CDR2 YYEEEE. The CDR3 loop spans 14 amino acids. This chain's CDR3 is CASSSRTGPYEQYL. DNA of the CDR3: TGTGCCAGCAGCTCGCGGACAGGGCCCTACGAGCAGTACCTC.

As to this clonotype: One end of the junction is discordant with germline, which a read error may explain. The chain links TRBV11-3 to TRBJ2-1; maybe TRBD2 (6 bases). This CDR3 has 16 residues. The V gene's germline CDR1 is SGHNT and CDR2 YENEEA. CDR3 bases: TGTACCAGCAGCTTAGGGGACGGGAGCGGGCCCAATAAGCAGTTCTTC. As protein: CTSSLGDGSGPNKQFF.

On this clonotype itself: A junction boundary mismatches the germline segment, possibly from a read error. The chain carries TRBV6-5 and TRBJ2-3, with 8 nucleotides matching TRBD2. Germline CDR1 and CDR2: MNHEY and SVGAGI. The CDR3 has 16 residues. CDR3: CASSYSLAGYTDMQYF. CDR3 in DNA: TGTGCCAGCAGTTACTCTTTAGCGGGGTACACAGATATGCAGTATTTC.

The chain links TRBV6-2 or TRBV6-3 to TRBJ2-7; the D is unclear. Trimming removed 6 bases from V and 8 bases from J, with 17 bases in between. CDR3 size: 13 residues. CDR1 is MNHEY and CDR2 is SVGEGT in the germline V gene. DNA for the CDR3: TGTGCCAGCAGCCCCGACTGGGTCTATAAGCAGTACTTC. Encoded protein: CASSPDWVYKQYF.

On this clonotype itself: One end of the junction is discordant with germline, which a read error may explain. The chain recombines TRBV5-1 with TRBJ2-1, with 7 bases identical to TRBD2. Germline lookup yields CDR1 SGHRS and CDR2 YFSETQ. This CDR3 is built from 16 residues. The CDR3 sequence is CAGSLDSSGTYNEQFF. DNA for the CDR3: TGCGCCGGCAGCTTGGATTCTAGCGGTACCTACAATGAGCAGTTCTTC.

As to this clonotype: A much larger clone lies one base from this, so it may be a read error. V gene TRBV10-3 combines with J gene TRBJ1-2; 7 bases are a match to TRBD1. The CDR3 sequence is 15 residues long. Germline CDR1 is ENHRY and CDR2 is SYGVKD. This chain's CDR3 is CAISESRQGDYDYTF. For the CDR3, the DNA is TGTGCCATCAGTGAGTCCAGACAGGGTGACTATGACTACACCTTC.

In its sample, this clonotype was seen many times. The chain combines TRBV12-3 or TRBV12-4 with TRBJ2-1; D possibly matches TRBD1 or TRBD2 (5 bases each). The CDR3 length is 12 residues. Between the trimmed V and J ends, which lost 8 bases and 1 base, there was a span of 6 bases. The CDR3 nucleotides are TGTGCCAGCGGGGGTTCCTACAATGAGCAGTTCTTC. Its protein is CASGGSYNEQFF.

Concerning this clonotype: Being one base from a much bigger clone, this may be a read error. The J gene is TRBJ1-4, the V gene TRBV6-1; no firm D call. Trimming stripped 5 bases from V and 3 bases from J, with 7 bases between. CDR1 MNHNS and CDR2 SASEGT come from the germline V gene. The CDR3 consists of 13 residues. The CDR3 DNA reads TGTGCCAGCAGTCCCAGATCTAATGAAAAACTGTTTTTT. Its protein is CASSPRSNEKLFF.

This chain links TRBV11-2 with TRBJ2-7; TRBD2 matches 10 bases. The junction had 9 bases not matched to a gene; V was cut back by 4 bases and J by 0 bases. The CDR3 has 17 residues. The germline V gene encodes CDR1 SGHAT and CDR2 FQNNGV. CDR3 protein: CASSSHFRTSGSYEQYF. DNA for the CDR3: TGTGCCAGCAGCTCTCACTTTAGGACTAGCGGCTCCTACGAGCAGTACTTC.

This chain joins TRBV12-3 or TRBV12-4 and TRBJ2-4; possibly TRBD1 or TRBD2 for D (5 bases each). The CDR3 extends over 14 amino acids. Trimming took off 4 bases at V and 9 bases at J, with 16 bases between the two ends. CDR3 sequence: CASSYLWERGIQYF. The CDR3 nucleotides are TGTGCCAGCAGTTACCTGTGGGAGAGGGGCATTCAGTACTTC.

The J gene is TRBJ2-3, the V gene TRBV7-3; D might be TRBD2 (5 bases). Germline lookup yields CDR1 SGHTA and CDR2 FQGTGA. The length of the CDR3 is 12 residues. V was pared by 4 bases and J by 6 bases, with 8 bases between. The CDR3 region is CASSSGEDTQYF. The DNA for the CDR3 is TGTGCCAGCAGCTCCGGGGAGGATACGCAGTATTTT. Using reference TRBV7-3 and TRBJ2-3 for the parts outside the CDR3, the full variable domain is GAGVSQTPSNKVTEKGKYVELRCDPISGHTALYWYRQSLGQGPEFLIYFQGTGAADDSGLPNDRFFAVRPEGSVSTLKIQRTERGDSAVYLCASSSGEDTQYFGPGTRLTVL.

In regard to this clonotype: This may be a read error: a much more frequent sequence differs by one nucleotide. This chain's CDR3 is CASSELLAGGTDMQYF. CDR3 coding DNA: TGTGCCAGCAGTGAGCTTCTAGCGGGAGGAACAGATATGCAGTATTTT. The chain carries TRBV6-1 and TRBJ2-3; TRBD2 aligns across 11 bases. Germline V gene lookup returns CDR1 MNHNS and CDR2 SASEGT. The CDR3 is made up of 16 amino acids.

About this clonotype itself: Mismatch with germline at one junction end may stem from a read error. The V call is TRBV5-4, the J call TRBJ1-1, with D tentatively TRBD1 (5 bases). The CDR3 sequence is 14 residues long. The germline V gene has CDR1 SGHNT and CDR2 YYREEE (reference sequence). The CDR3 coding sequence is TGTGCCAGCAGCTTGGCAGGGAGGGGCACTGAAGTTTTCTTT. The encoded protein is CASSLAGRGTEVFF.

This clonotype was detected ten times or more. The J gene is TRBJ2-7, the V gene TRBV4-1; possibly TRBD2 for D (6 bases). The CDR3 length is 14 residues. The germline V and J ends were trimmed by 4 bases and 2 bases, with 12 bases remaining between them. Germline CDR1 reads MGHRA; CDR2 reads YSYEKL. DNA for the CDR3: TGCGCCAGCAGCCCCGGGACTCTAGCCTACGAGCAGTACTTC. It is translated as CASSPGTLAYEQYF.

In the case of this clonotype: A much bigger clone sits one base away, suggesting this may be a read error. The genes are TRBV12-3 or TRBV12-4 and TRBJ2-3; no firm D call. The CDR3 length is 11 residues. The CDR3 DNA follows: TGTGCCAGCAGAGCCACAGATAAGCAGTATTTT. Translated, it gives CASRATDKQYF.

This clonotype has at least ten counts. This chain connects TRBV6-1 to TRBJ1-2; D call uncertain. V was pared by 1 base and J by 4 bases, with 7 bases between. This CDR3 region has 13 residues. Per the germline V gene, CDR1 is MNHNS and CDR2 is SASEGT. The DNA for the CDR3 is TGTGCCAGCAGTGAAGTGACGGTCTATGGCTACACCTTC. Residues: CASSEVTVYGYTF.

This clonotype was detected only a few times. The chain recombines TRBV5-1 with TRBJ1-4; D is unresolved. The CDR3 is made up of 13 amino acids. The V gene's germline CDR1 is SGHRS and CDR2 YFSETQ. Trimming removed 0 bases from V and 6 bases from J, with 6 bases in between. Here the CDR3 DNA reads TGCGCCAGCAGCTTGGACCGCTATGAAAAACTGTTTTTT. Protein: CASSLDRYEKLFF.

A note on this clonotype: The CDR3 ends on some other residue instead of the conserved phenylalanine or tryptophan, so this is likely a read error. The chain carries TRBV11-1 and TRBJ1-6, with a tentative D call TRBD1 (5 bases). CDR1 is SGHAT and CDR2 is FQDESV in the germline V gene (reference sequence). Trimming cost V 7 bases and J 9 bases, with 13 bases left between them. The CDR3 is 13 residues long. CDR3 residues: CASNRTLISPLHL. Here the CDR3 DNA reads TGTGCCAGCAACCGGACACTGATTTCACCCCTCCACTTA.

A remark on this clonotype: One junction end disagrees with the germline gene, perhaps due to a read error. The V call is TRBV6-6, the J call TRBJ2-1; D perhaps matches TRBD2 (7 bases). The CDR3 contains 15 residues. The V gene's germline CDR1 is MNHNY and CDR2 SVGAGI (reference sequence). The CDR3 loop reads CASSYRTGGNNELFF. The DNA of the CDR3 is TGTGCCAGCAGCTATAGGACGGGGGGCAATAATGAGCTGTTCTTC.

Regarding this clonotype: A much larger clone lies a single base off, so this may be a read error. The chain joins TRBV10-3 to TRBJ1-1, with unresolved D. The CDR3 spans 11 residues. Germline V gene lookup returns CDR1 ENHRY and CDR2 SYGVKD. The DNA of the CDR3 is TGTGCCATCAGTGAGGTTGATGAAACTTTCTTT. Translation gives CAISEVDETFF.